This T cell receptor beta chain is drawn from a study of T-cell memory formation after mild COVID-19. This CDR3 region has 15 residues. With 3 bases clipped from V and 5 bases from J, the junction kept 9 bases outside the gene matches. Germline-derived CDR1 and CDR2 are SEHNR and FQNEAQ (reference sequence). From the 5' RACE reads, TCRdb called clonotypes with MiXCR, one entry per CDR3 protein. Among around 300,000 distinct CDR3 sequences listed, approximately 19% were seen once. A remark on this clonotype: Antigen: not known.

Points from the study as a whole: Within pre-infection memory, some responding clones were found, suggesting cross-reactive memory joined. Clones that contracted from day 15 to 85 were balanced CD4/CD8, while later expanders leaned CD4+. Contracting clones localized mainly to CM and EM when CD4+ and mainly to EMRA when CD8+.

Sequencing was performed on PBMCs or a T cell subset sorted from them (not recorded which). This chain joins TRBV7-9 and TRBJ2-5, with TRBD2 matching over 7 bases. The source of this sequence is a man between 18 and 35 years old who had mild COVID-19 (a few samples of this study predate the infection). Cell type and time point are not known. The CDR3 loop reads CASSFPGEGMETQYF. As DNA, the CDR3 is TGTGCCAGCAGCTTCCCGGGGGAGGGTATGGAGACCCAGTACTTC.